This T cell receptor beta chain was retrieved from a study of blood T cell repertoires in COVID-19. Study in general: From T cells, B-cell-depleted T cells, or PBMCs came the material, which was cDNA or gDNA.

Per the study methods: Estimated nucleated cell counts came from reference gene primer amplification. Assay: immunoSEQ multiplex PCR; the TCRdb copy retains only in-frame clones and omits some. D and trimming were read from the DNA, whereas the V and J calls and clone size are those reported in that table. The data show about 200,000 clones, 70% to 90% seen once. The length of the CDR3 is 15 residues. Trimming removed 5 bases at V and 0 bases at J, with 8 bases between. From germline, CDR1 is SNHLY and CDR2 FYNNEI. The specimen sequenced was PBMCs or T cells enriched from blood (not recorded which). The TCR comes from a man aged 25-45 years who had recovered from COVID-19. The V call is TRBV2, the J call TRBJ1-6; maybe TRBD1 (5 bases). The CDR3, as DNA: TGTGCCAGCAGTTCCGACAGCTCCTATAATTCACCCCTCCACTTT. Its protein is CASSSDSSYNSPLHF. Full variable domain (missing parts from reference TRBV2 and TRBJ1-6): EPEVTQTPSHQVTQMGQEVILRCVPISNHLYFYWYRQILGQKVEFLVSFYNNEISEKSEIFDDQFSVERPDGSNFTLKIRSTKLEDSAMYFCASSSDSSYNSPLHFGNGTRLTVT.